The source of this T cell receptor beta chain is a study of blood T cell repertoires in COVID-19. Study summary: Samples representing acute and convalescent COVID-19 were sourced from the United States, Italy and Spain. Sample material is recorded as cDNA or gDNA derived from T cells, B-cell-depleted T cells, or PBMCs.

Trimming removed 2 bases from V and 10 bases from J, with 15 bases in between. Germline V CDR1 and CDR2: MNHNS, SASEGT. This CDR3 spans 14 amino acids. Original processing methods: Cell counts per sample came from amplifying reference gene primers. This table comes from immunoSEQ multiplex PCR, and its TCRdb copy is limited to in-frame clones, with some not included. D and trimming were read from the DNA, whereas the V and J calls and clone size are those reported in that table. Of more than 25,000 clones listed, 85% to 90% were seen once; the top ten hold around 2.8%. V and J are TRBV6-1 and TRBJ2-1; maybe TRBD2 (5 bases). The receptor was isolated from a human donor in a cohort sampled during active COVID-19. The specimen sequenced was peripheral blood. The CDR3 nucleotides read TGTGCCAGCAGTGAACCGGAGAGCGGCAGGGAGCAGTTCTTC. As protein: CASSEPESGREQFF.